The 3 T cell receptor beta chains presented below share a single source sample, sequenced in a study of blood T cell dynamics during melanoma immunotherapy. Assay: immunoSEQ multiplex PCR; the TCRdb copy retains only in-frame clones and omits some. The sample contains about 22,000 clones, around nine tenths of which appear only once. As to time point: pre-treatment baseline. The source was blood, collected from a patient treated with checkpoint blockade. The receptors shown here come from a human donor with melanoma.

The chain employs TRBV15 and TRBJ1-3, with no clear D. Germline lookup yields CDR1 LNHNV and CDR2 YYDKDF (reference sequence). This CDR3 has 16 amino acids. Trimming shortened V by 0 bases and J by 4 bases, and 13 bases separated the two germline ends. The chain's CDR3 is CATSRDWEGSGNTIYF. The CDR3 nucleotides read TGTGCCACCAGCAGAGATTGGGAGGGATCCGGAAACACCATATATTTT. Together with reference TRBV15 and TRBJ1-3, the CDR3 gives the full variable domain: DAMVIQNPRYQVTQFGKPVTLSCSQTLNHNVMYWYQQKSSQAPKLLFHYYDKDFNNEADTPDNFQSRRPNTSFCFLDIRSPGLGDTAMYLCATSRDWEGSGNTIYFGEGSWLTVV.

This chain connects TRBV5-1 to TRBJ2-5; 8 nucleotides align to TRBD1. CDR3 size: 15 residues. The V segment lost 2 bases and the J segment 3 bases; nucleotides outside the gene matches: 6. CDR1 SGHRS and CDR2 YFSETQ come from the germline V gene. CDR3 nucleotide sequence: TGCGCCAGCAGCTTCTGGGACAGGAGGGAAGAGACCCAGTACTTC. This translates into CASSFWDRREETQYF.

CDR3 coding DNA: TGTGCCAGCAGTGAACAACGAAACTATGGCTACACCTTC. Residues: CASSEQRNYGYTF. The V gene is TRBV6-1, the J gene TRBJ1-2, with no clear D. This CDR3 contains 13 residues. Germline assignment: CDR1 MNHNS and CDR2 SASEGT. The V end lost 2 bases, the J end lost 2 bases, and 6 bases lay between the germline ends.